This is a list of T cell receptor beta chains from one sample in a study of radiation and T cells in renal cell carcinoma. TCRdb's table, derived via immunoSEQ multiplex PCR, lists solely in-frame clones and lacks some. The repertoire consists of 110,000 to 150,000 clones, with more than 70% occurring once and the leading ten covering approximately 12%. Sequenced here: blood, sampled from a patient whose treatment included radiotherapy and nephrectomy. Receptor source: a woman aged 45-65 years with renal cell carcinoma. CDR3s include the opening cysteine and the closing phenylalanine or tryptophan. The D gene is left open where the match is weak. Size is omitted from some rows. Given values are once, few, many or a class for expanded clones.

clone_size: .; d_call: .; v_call: TRBV5-1; j_call: TRBJ1-2; cdr3_aa: CASSLDRAGVDGYTF; cdr3_nt: TGCGCCAGCAGCTTGGACAGGGCTGGAGTAGATGGCTACACCTTC
clone_size: medium-sized; d_call: .; v_call: TRBV15; j_call: TRBJ1-5; cdr3_aa: CATSRDVTGAVQPQHF; cdr3_nt: TGTGCCACCAGCAGAGATGTCACGGGGGCGGTTCAGCCCCAGCATTTT
clone_size: few; d_call: .; v_call: TRBV12-5; j_call: TRBJ1-3; cdr3_aa: CASGLSSGNTIYF; cdr3_nt: TGTGCTAGTGGTTTATCCTCTGGAAACACCATATATTTT
clone_size: .; d_call: .; v_call: TRBV4-3; j_call: TRBJ1-1; cdr3_aa: CASSPQRLNTEAFF; cdr3_nt: TGCGCCAGCAGCCCTCAAAGACTGAACACTGAAGCTTTCTTT
clone_size: .; d_call: .; v_call: TRBV11-3; j_call: TRBJ2-2; cdr3_aa: CASSNRDNHGELFF; cdr3_nt: TGTGCCAGCAGCAACCGGGACAATCACGGGGAGCTGTTTTTT
clone_size: .; d_call: .; v_call: TRBV5-1; j_call: TRBJ1-1; cdr3_aa: CASSLQRSNTEAFF; cdr3_nt: TGCGCCAGCAGCCTTCAGAGATCGAACACTGAAGCTTTCTTT
clone_size: .; d_call: TRBD1; v_call: TRBV6-5; j_call: TRBJ2-1; cdr3_aa: CASSSNRGIGYNEQFF; cdr3_nt: TGTGCCAGCAGTTCTAACAGGGGTATTGGCTACAATGAGCAGTTCTTC
clone_size: .; d_call: TRBD1; v_call: TRBV2; j_call: TRBJ2-5; cdr3_aa: CASSTDRFQETQYF; cdr3_nt: TGTGCCAGCAGCACGGACAGGTTCCAAGAGACCCAGTACTTC
clone_size: .; d_call: .; v_call: TRBV27; j_call: TRBJ2-1; cdr3_aa: CASSLWTENNEQFF; cdr3_nt: TGTGCCAGCAGTCTATGGACAGAAAACAATGAGCAGTTCTTC
clone_size: .; d_call: .; v_call: TRBV19; j_call: TRBJ1-2; cdr3_aa: CASIPHGGEPHGYTF; cdr3_nt: TGTGCCAGTATTCCCCACGGGGGAGAACCACATGGCTACACCTTC
clone_size: .; d_call: .; v_call: TRBV9; j_call: TRBJ1-1; cdr3_aa: CASSVVLRDTEAFF; cdr3_nt: TGTGCCAGCAGCGTAGTTCTACGGGACACTGAAGCTTTCTTT
clone_size: .; d_call: .; v_call: TRBV2; j_call: TRBJ1-2; cdr3_aa: CASILEARLYGYTF; cdr3_nt: TGTGCCAGCATCTTAGAGGCGCGCCTCTATGGCTACACCTTC
clone_size: once; d_call: .; v_call: TRBV28; j_call: TRBJ1-2; cdr3_aa: CASSLLRGPSGGYTF; cdr3_nt: TGTGCCAGCAGTTTACTCAGGGGCCCCAGTGGAGGCTACACCTTC
clone_size: few; d_call: TRBD1; v_call: TRBV6-6; j_call: TRBJ1-2; cdr3_aa: CASSSGTGRSGYTF; cdr3_nt: TGTGCCAGCAGCTCCGGGACAGGGCGTTCTGGCTACACCTTC
clone_size: .; d_call: .; v_call: TRBV4-1; j_call: TRBJ2-5; cdr3_aa: CASSRGGGANQETQYF; cdr3_nt: TGCGCCAGCAGCCGCGGAGGGGGGGCGAATCAAGAGACCCAGTACTTC
clone_size: .; d_call: .; v_call: TRBV5-4; j_call: TRBJ1-5; cdr3_aa: CASSYDPRGQPQHF; cdr3_nt: TGTGCCAGCAGCTACGACCCGAGAGGGCAGCCCCAGCATTTT
clone_size: once; d_call: TRBD2; v_call: TRBV5-1; j_call: TRBJ2-3; cdr3_aa: CASSQMASGASDTQYF; cdr3_nt: TGCGCCAGCAGCCAAATGGCTAGCGGGGCATCAGATACGCAGTATTTT
clone_size: .; d_call: .; v_call: TRBV19; j_call: TRBJ2-7; cdr3_aa: CASSRDFSYEQYF; cdr3_nt: TGTGCCAGTAGCCGGGACTTTTCCTACGAGCAGTACTTC
clone_size: .; d_call: .; v_call: TRBV18; j_call: TRBJ2-3; cdr3_aa: CASSPAGVATDTQYF; cdr3_nt: TGTGCCAGCTCACCGGCCGGGGTAGCTACAGATACGCAGTATTTT
clone_size: .; d_call: TRBD1; v_call: TRBV19; j_call: TRBJ1-5; cdr3_aa: CASNLGTGGDQPQHF; cdr3_nt: TGTGCCAGCAACCTTGGGACAGGGGGCGATCAGCCCCAGCATTTT
clone_size: once; d_call: .; v_call: TRBV6-1; j_call: TRBJ1-2; cdr3_aa: CASSEGKGLGYTF; cdr3_nt: TGTGCCAGCAGTGAAGGGAAGGGTCTTGGCTACACCTTC
clone_size: .; d_call: .; v_call: TRBV4-1; j_call: TRBJ2-5; cdr3_aa: CASSRIGRTAETQYF; cdr3_nt: TGCGCCAGCAGCCGAATAGGGAGGACGGCAGAGACCCAGTACTTC
clone_size: .; d_call: .; v_call: TRBV6-1; j_call: TRBJ2-7; cdr3_aa: CASSRMISYEQYF; cdr3_nt: TGTGCCAGCAGTCGCATGATCTCCTACGAGCAGTACTTC
clone_size: .; d_call: .; v_call: TRBV2; j_call: TRBJ2-2; cdr3_aa: CASSVSPGRNTGELFF; cdr3_nt: TGTGCCAGCAGTGTCTCCCCCGGCAGGAACACCGGGGAGCTGTTTTTT
clone_size: .; d_call: .; v_call: TRBV6-5; j_call: TRBJ2-7; cdr3_aa: CASRGDSVFYEQYF; cdr3_nt: TGTGCCAGCAGGGGCGACAGTGTATTCTACGAGCAGTACTTC
clone_size: .; d_call: .; v_call: TRBV5-4; j_call: TRBJ2-7; cdr3_aa: CASSWKPTGSIGYEQYF; cdr3_nt: TGTGCCAGCAGCTGGAAGCCCACAGGGAGTATAGGCTACGAGCAGTACTTC
clone_size: .; d_call: .; v_call: TRBV11-3; j_call: TRBJ1-1; cdr3_aa: CASSFSTNTEAFF; cdr3_nt: TGTGCCAGCAGCTTTAGCACGAACACTGAAGCTTTCTTT
clone_size: .; d_call: .; v_call: TRBV19; j_call: TRBJ1-6; cdr3_aa: CASIGARGPLGSPLHF; cdr3_nt: TGTGCCAGTATCGGGGCTCGGGGGCCCCTCGGTTCACCCCTCCACTTT
clone_size: once; d_call: .; v_call: TRBV5-1; j_call: TRBJ2-7; cdr3_aa: CASSGAPGPYEQYF; cdr3_nt: TGCGCCAGCAGCGGCGCTCCGGGGCCCTACGAGCAGTACTTC
clone_size: .; d_call: .; v_call: TRBV2; j_call: TRBJ2-5; cdr3_aa: CASSLQGGQETQYF; cdr3_nt: TGTGCCAGCAGCCTACAGGGGGGGCAAGAGACCCAGTACTTC
clone_size: medium-sized; d_call: .; v_call: TRBV6-6; j_call: TRBJ2-1; cdr3_aa: CASSYGNEQFF; cdr3_nt: TGTGCCAGCAGTTACGGGAATGAGCAGTTCTTC
clone_size: once; d_call: .; v_call: TRBV18; j_call: TRBJ2-7; cdr3_aa: CASSSSSSTYEQYF; cdr3_nt: TGTGCCAGCTCATCCAGCAGTAGTACCTACGAGCAGTACTTC
clone_size: .; d_call: .; v_call: TRBV6-5; j_call: TRBJ2-7; cdr3_aa: CASNPTVGDTYEQYF; cdr3_nt: TGTGCCAGCAACCCAACGGTAGGGGACACCTACGAGCAGTACTTC
clone_size: few; d_call: .; v_call: TRBV6-1; j_call: TRBJ1-5; cdr3_aa: CASSDGFNQPQHF; cdr3_nt: TGTGCCAGCAGTGACGGTTTCAATCAGCCCCAGCATTTT
clone_size: .; d_call: .; v_call: TRBV6-1; j_call: TRBJ1-1; cdr3_aa: CASSDAVGTMNTEAFF; cdr3_nt: TGTGCCAGCAGTGACGCAGTTGGGACGATGAACACTGAAGCTTTCTTT
clone_size: .; d_call: TRBD1; v_call: TRBV5-5; j_call: TRBJ1-6; cdr3_aa: CASSSLPGGGSPLHF; cdr3_nt: TGTGCCAGCAGCTCGTTGCCAGGGGGGGGCTCACCCCTCCACTTT
clone_size: .; d_call: TRBD1; v_call: TRBV4-2; j_call: TRBJ1-5; cdr3_aa: CASSPGQSNQPQHF; cdr3_nt: TGTGCCAGCAGCCCGGGACAGAGCAATCAGCCCCAGCATTTT
clone_size: .; d_call: TRBD1; v_call: TRBV5-1; j_call: TRBJ2-5; cdr3_aa: CASSAQGSAETQYF; cdr3_nt: TGCGCCAGCAGCGCACAGGGGAGTGCGGAGACCCAGTACTTC
clone_size: .; d_call: .; v_call: TRBV11-2; j_call: TRBJ2-6; cdr3_aa: CASSLDRGVPNVLTF; cdr3_nt: TGTGCCAGCAGCTTAGATCGAGGGGTTCCCAACGTCCTGACTTTC
clone_size: .; d_call: .; v_call: TRBV7-8; j_call: TRBJ2-7; cdr3_aa: CASSHGTPTYEQYF; cdr3_nt: TGTGCCAGCAGCCACGGGACACCTACCTACGAGCAGTACTTC
clone_size: .; d_call: .; v_call: TRBV7-2; j_call: TRBJ1-1; cdr3_aa: CASSPPFGPRGLGTEAFF; cdr3_nt: TGTGCCAGCAGCCCACCGTTCGGTCCCAGGGGTTTGGGCACTGAAGCTTTCTTT
clone_size: once; d_call: .; v_call: TRBV5-8; j_call: TRBJ1-4; cdr3_aa: CASSLQGTSSNEKLFF; cdr3_nt: TGTGCCAGCAGTCTCCAGGGGACGAGTAGTAATGAAAAACTGTTTTTT
clone_size: .; d_call: .; v_call: TRBV7-2; j_call: TRBJ1-6; cdr3_aa: CASSLVGTASSPLHF; cdr3_nt: TGTGCCAGCAGCTTAGTTGGGACTGCTAGTTCACCCCTCCACTTT
clone_size: once; d_call: .; v_call: TRBV11-1; j_call: TRBJ2-7; cdr3_aa: CASSLVSYEQYF; cdr3_nt: TGTGCCAGCAGCTTAGTCTCCTACGAGCAGTACTTC
clone_size: .; d_call: .; v_call: TRBV27; j_call: TRBJ1-2; cdr3_aa: CASSLQGYGYTF; cdr3_nt: TGTGCCAGCAGTTTACAGGGGTACGGCTACACCTTC
clone_size: .; d_call: .; v_call: TRBV2; j_call: TRBJ1-1; cdr3_aa: CASSAGTLNTEAFF; cdr3_nt: TGTGCCAGCAGTGCGGGGACCCTGAACACTGAAGCTTTCTTT
clone_size: .; d_call: .; v_call: TRBV6-1; j_call: TRBJ2-7; cdr3_aa: CASSAVYEQYF; cdr3_nt: TGTGCCAGCAGTGCGGTTTACGAGCAGTACTTC
clone_size: .; d_call: .; v_call: TRBV11-2; j_call: TRBJ1-2; cdr3_aa: CASSHYWSDGYTF; cdr3_nt: TGTGCCAGCAGCCATTACTGGAGCGATGGCTACACCTTC
clone_size: .; d_call: .; v_call: TRBV14; j_call: TRBJ1-6; cdr3_aa: CASSAQGIGPLHF; cdr3_nt: TGTGCCAGCAGCGCTCAGGGAATAGGACCCCTCCACTTT
clone_size: .; d_call: .; v_call: TRBV5-1; j_call: TRBJ2-7; cdr3_aa: CASSWAEGYEQYF; cdr3_nt: TGCGCCAGCAGCTGGGCGGAGGGCTACGAGCAGTACTTC
clone_size: .; d_call: .; v_call: TRBV2; j_call: TRBJ2-1; cdr3_aa: CASSEGYNEQFF; cdr3_nt: TGTGCCAGCAGTGAGGGGTACAATGAGCAGTTCTTC
clone_size: .; d_call: TRBD1; v_call: TRBV10-2; j_call: TRBJ2-2; cdr3_aa: CASSDPGGLTGELFF; cdr3_nt: TGCGCCAGCAGTGATCCAGGGGGCCTCACCGGGGAGCTGTTTTTT
clone_size: .; d_call: TRBD1; v_call: TRBV6-4; j_call: TRBJ1-5; cdr3_aa: CASSETRTGGPNQPQHF; cdr3_nt: TGTGCCAGCAGTGAAACACGGACAGGGGGGCCCAATCAGCCCCAGCATTTT
clone_size: .; d_call: .; v_call: TRBV7-9; j_call: TRBJ1-1; cdr3_aa: CASSLNAEAFF; cdr3_nt: TGTGCCAGCAGCTTAAACGCTGAAGCTTTCTTT
clone_size: .; d_call: TRBD1; v_call: TRBV5-5; j_call: TRBJ2-4; cdr3_aa: CASSAGQVPLAKNIQYF; cdr3_nt: TGTGCCAGCAGCGCTGGACAGGTGCCTCTGGCCAAAAACATTCAGTACTTC
clone_size: .; d_call: .; v_call: TRBV27; j_call: TRBJ1-4; cdr3_aa: CASSSAGFNEKLFF; cdr3_nt: TGTGCCAGCAGTTCGGCAGGGTTTAATGAAAAACTGTTTTTT
clone_size: .; d_call: .; v_call: TRBV2; j_call: TRBJ1-5; cdr3_aa: CASSTYQNQPQHF; cdr3_nt: TGTGCCAGCTCTACCTATCAGAATCAGCCCCAGCATTTT
clone_size: .; d_call: .; v_call: TRBV7-8; j_call: TRBJ1-5; cdr3_aa: CASSLDDGNQPQHF; cdr3_nt: TGTGCCAGCAGCTTAGATGACGGAAATCAGCCCCAGCATTTT
clone_size: .; d_call: .; v_call: TRBV19; j_call: TRBJ1-5; cdr3_aa: CASSTGVRSSNQPQHF; cdr3_nt: TGTGCCAGTAGTACAGGGGTTAGGAGTAGCAATCAGCCCCAGCATTTT